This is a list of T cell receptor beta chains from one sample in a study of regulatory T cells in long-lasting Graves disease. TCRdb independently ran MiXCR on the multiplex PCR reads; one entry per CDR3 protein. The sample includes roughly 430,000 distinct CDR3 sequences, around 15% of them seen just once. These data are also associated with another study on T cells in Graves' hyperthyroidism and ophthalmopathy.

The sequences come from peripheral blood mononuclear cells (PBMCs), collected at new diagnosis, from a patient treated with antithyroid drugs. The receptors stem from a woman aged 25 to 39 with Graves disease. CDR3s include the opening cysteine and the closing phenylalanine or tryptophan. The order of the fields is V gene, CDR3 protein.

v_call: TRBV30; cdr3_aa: CACRLAGGIGELFF
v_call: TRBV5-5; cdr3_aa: CASPTRGLPSNNEQFF
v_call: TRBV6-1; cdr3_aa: CASRVRTGKYGYTF
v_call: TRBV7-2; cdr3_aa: CASSLHDEQFF
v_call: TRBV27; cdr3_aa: CASSRPGLEAFF
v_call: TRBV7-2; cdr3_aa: CASSLGRNNEQFF
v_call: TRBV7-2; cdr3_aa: CASSLMEADTQYF
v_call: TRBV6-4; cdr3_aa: CASSDRGSGEETQYF
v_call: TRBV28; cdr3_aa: CASSLGTLSSYEQYF
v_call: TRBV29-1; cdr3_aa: CSVELIPLPEAFF
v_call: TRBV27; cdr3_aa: CASRAPTGPRGELFF
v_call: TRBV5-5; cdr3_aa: CASSSPVERTDTQYF
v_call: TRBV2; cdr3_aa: CASPTSSSYNEQFF
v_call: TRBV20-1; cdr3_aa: CSARWENTGELFF
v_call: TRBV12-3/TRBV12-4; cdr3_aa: CASSYQIAGEAFF
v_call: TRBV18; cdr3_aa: CASSTGTGKYEQYF
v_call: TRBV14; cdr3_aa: CASSQQVYNEQFF
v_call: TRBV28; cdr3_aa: CASNNPGLADSYEQYF
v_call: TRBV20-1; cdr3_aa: CSARDVGLNTGELFF
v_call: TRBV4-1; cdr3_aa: CASSQEGQGVFLTDTQYF
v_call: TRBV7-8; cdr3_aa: CASSLRGLAGGMETQYF
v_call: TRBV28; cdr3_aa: CASSLRSAYGYTF
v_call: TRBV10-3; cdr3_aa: CAISDSEREGADTQYF
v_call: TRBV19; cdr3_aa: CASSIAGRGAAEAFF
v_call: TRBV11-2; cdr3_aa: CASSLGGGTGQGYGYTF
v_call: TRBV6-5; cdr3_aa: CASSSPHLAKNIQYF
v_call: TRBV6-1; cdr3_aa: CASSLPTGTDTQYF
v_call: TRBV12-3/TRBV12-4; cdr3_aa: CASSLRGNADGCTF
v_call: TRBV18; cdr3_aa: CASSPPGLKQFF
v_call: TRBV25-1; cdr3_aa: CASSRGLVYNEQFF
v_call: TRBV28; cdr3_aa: CASSNPRDRGYEQYF
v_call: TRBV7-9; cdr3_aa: CASSLGSPYNEQFF
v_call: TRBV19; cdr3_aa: CASSSIGGWNQPQHF
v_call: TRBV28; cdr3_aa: CASSQTNSGTSRRDTQYF
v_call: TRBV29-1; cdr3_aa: CSAEPGTGLYGYTF
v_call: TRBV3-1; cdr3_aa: CASSQGRRTPRGYEQYF
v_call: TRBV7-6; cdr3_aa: CASRGDVNTGELFF
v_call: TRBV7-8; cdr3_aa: CASILRASGSNEQFF
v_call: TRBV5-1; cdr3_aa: CASSFGGSSTDTQYF
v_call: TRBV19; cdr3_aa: CASRQGYNEQFF
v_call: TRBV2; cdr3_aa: CASLQSEKETQYF
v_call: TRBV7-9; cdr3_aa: CASSWAMSYNEQFF